Each of the 19 T cell receptor beta chains below was sequenced from the same sample in a study of blood T cell repertoires in COVID-19 (dated by TCRdb to about 2020). Libraries were prepared through the immunoSEQ multiplex PCR assay. The table was pulled from immuneACCESS by TCRdb, which kept in-frame rearrangements only. Such tables lose some clones; where checked, under half of the loss comes from unresolved V genes, and the rest has no known cause. This sample lists approximately 200,000 clones; roughly 90% were detected once. Together, the top ten hold approximately 4% of the sample. Source material: PBMCs or T cells enriched from blood (not recorded which). The receptors derive from a young woman who had been exposed to COVID-19.

This sequence joins TRBV5-1 and TRBJ2-3, with 8 nucleotides matching TRBD1. Germline trimming cut 4 bases from V and 5 bases from J; bases unmatched to any gene: 15. The V gene's germline CDR1 is SGHRS and CDR2 YFSETQ. The CDR3 extends over 17 amino acids. CDR3 sequence reads: CASSPEGRGPILDTQYF. CDR3 coding DNA: TGCGCCAGCAGCCCGGAGGGCAGGGGGCCCATATTAGATACGCAGTATTTT.

The CDR3 region is CASNLPIQGHQPQHF. The CDR3 DNA is TGTGCCAGCAATCTACCTATACAGGGGCATCAGCCCCAGCATTTT. V and J are TRBV25-1 and TRBJ1-5, with 7 nucleotides matching TRBD1. Germline trimming cut 7 bases from V and 5 bases from J; bases unmatched to any gene: 11. The CDR3 loop spans 15 amino acids. CDR1 and CDR2 (germline): MGHDK, SYGVNS.

This sequence joins TRBV21-1 and TRBJ2-2; TRBD1, the table's D call, was not compared with the DNA. TRBV21-1 is a documented pseudogene. The CDR3 has 14 amino acids. The CDR3 reads CASSRTGNTGELFF. The CDR3 DNA is TGTGCCAGCAGCAGGACAGGGAACACCGGGGAGCTGTTTTTT.

In DNA, the CDR3 is TGTGCCAGCGTCCCTGGGACTTCAGGCACAGATACGCAGTATTTT. It is translated as CASVPGTSGTDTQYF. V gene TRBV5-8 combines with J gene TRBJ2-3, with a possible D match to TRBD2 (6 bases). CDR1 SGHTS and CDR2 YDEGEE come from the germline V gene. Trimming cost V 7 bases and J 1 base, with 16 bases left between them. The CDR3 is made up of 15 amino acids.

The chain links TRBV11-1 to TRBJ2-5; 10 bases match TRBD2. The junction had 5 bases not matched to a gene; V was cut back by 0 bases and J by 1 base. CDR1 and CDR2 (germline): SGHAT, FQDESV (reference sequence). The CDR3 is 17 amino acids. CDR3 protein: CASSLAPLAGVQETQYF. The CDR3 DNA sequence: TGTGCCAGCAGCTTAGCGCCTCTAGCGGGAGTCCAAGAGACCCAGTACTTC. Full variable domain (rest looked up from reference TRBV11-1 and TRBJ2-5): EAEVAQSPRYKITEKSQAVAFWCDPISGHATLYWYRQILGQGPELLVQFQDESVVDDSQLPKDRFSAERLKGVDSTLKIQPAELGDSAMYLCASSLAPLAGVQETQYFGPGTRLLVL.

To note about this clone: This CDR3 is also generated by other DNA sequences in the sample. This sequence joins TRBV30 and TRBJ2-7; D unclear. V lost 1 base and J 3 bases, leaving 7 bases between the germline ends. This CDR3 comprises 12 residues. CDR1 is GTSNPN, CDR2 SVGIG, per germline (reference sequence). CDR3 protein: CAWSGSGYEQYF. The CDR3 DNA reads TGTGCCTGGAGTGGGTCGGGCTACGAGCAGTACTTC.

This clone was detected only a few times. The genes are TRBV5-1 and TRBJ1-6, with 9 bases fitting TRBD1. Germline V lookup: CDR1 SGHRS, CDR2 YFSETQ. The junction had 17 bases not matched to a gene; V was cut back by 5 bases and J by 5 bases. The CDR3 contains 19 residues. The CDR3 protein is CASSQLPVRGQGNNSPLHF. In DNA, the CDR3 is TGCGCCAGCAGTCAACTCCCCGTTCGTGGACAGGGGAATAATTCACCCCTCCACTTT.

The chain combines TRBV28 with TRBJ2-3, with 10 bases fitting TRBD2. Germline loops: CDR1 MDHEN, CDR2 SYDVKM. The CDR3 is made up of 17 amino acids. The trim removed 2 bases at V and 5 bases at J, leaving 10 bases unmatched. In DNA, the CDR3 is TGTGCCAGCAGTTTACTCGGTAGCGGGGGGTGGGTAGATACGCAGTATTTT. It is translated as CASSLLGSGGWVDTQYF. Full variable domain (missing parts from reference TRBV28 and TRBJ2-3): DVKVTQSSRYLVKRTGEKVFLECVQDMDHENMFWYRQDPGLGLRLIYFSYDVKMKEKGDIPEGYSVSREKKERFSLILESASTNQTSMYLCASSLLGSGGWVDTQYFGPGTRLTVL.

A remark on this clone: At one end the junction does not follow the germline gene, possibly because of a read error. V and J are TRBV18 and TRBJ1-1; the D gene is possibly TRBD1 (5 bases). The germline gives CDR1 KGHSH, CDR2 LQKENI. The CDR3 totals 16 residues. The DNA for the CDR3 is TGTGCCAGCTCCCCGGGGGAAACGAGGGGAAACACCGAAGCTTTCTTT. This gives the protein CASSPGETRGNTEAFF. Full variable domain (rest looked up from reference TRBV18 and TRBJ1-1): NAGVMQNPRHLVRRRGQEARLRCSPMKGHSHVYWYRQLPEEGLKFMVYLQKENIIDESGMPKERFSAEFPKEGPSILRIQQVVRGDSAAYFCASSPGETRGNTEAFFGQGTRLTVV.

V usage is TRBV5-6 and J usage is TRBJ2-2; 11 positions agree with TRBD1. This CDR3 region has 16 residues. CDR1 and CDR2 (germline): SGHDT, YYEEEE. After removal of 3 bases from V and 5 bases from J, the junction contained 6 bases not matched to a gene. For the CDR3, the DNA is TGTGCCAGCAGCTCACGCGGACAGGGGGCTACCGGGGAGCTGTTTTTT. It yields the protein CASSSRGQGATGELFF.

This clone was counted a single time. Other DNA variants within this sample encode the same CDR3. The J gene is TRBJ2-2, the V gene TRBV9, with D unclear. Trimming stripped 3 bases from V and 2 bases from J, with 5 bases between. CDR3 length equals 13 residues. Germline V gene lookup returns CDR1 SGDLS and CDR2 YYNGEE. The chain's CDR3 is CASSGANTGELFF. CDR3 nucleotide sequence: TGTGCCAGCAGCGGGGCCAACACCGGGGAGCTGTTTTTT.

This chain links TRBV24-1 with TRBJ2-2; TRBD1 matches at 9 bases. The germline V gene has CDR1 KGHDR and CDR2 SFDVKD. Trimming removed 4 bases from V and 6 bases from J; junction bases left unmatched: 5. This CDR3 has 15 amino acids. In nucleotides, the CDR3 is TGTGCCACCAGTGACTGGGACAGGGTCCCCGGGGAGCTGTTTTTT. Translating it yields CATSDWDRVPGELFF.

The chain has TRBV19 and TRBJ1-2, with 7 bases that match TRBD1. In germline, CDR1 is LNHDA, CDR2 SQIVND (reference sequence). This CDR3 is 13 amino acids long. The V segment lost 7 bases and the J segment 10 bases; nucleotides outside the gene matches: 12. This chain's CDR3 is CASTGITGVAYTF. CDR3 coding DNA: TGTGCCAGTACGGGTATAACAGGGGTTGCCTACACCTTC.

The chain is built from TRBV19 and TRBJ1-2; no clear D. CDR1 is LNHDA and CDR2 is SQIVND in the germline V gene (reference sequence). V dropped 3 bases and J dropped 0 bases, with 5 bases sitting between them. The CDR3 loop spans 13 amino acids. The CDR3 DNA follows: TGTGCCAGTAGTATCTCGGCTAACTATGGCTACACCTTC. It translates to CASSISANYGYTF. Complete variable domain (other parts from reference TRBV19 and TRBJ1-2): DGGITQSPKYLFRKEGQNVTLSCEQNLNHDAMYWYRQDPGQGLRLIYYSQIVNDFQKGDIAEGYSVSREKKESFPLTVTSAQKNPTAFYLCASSISANYGYTFGSGTRLTVV.

This clone was seen a single time. The V and J genes are TRBV13 and TRBJ1-3; TRBD1 matches 8 bases. Germline V CDR1 and CDR2: PRHDT, FYEKMQ (reference sequence). CDR3 size: 15 residues. With V trimmed by 5 bases and J by 4 bases, 7 bases remained unmatched. The DNA for the CDR3 is TGTGCCAGCAGCCCAAGGGACAGGCCGGGAAACACCATATATTTT. It encodes CASSPRDRPGNTIYF. Full variable domain (remainder filled in from reference TRBV13 and TRBJ1-3): AAGVIQSPRHLIKEKRETATLKCYPIPRHDTVYWYQQGPGQDPQFLISFYEKMQSDKGSIPDRFSAQQFSDYHSELNMSSLELGDSALYFCASSPRDRPGNTIYFGEGSWLTVV.

The genes are TRBV5-1 and TRBJ1-1; D uncertain. In germline, CDR1 is SGHRS, CDR2 YFSETQ. The CDR3 is 14 amino acids. V shed 0 bases and J shed 3 bases, with 9 bases lying between them. The CDR3 protein is CASSLGTWDTEAFF. The CDR3, as DNA: TGCGCCAGCAGCTTGGGGACTTGGGACACTGAAGCTTTCTTT.

This clone was picked up one time. The chain joins TRBV18 to TRBJ1-2, with D perhaps TRBD1 (6 bases). CDR3 length: 15 amino acids. CDR1 is KGHSH, CDR2 LQKENI, per germline. V was clipped by 0 bases and J by 5 bases, with 13 bases between them. The CDR3 DNA sequence: TGTGCCAGCTCACCACCGGGGGGGCCAGAATATGGCTACACCTTC. Amino acids: CASSPPGGPEYGYTF.

The V call is TRBV6-1, the J call TRBJ1-5; D perhaps matches TRBD1 (5 bases). The CDR3 consists of 15 residues. Germline values: CDR1 MNHNS, CDR2 SASEGT. V gave up 2 bases and J gave up 4 bases, with 12 bases separating them. The CDR3 protein is CASSEFPDTNQPQHF. The DNA for the CDR3 is TGTGCCAGCAGTGAATTCCCGGACACGAATCAGCCCCAGCATTTT.

The chain employs TRBV7-8 and TRBJ2-7, with 9 bases lining up with TRBD1. Germline assignment: CDR1 SGHVS and CDR2 FQNEAQ. The CDR3 consists of 14 residues. V lost 5 bases and J lost 6; bases outside the gene matches: 8. CDR3: CASSRRDRVREQYF. The CDR3 nucleotides are TGTGCCAGCAGCCGAAGGGACAGGGTTCGCGAGCAGTACTTC.